Here is one TCR beta chain with its context. The antigen is not known. Sequencing was performed with immunoSEQ multiplex PCR; in TCRdb, only in-frame clones are kept and a portion is missing. There are around 97,000 clones in the sample; less than 90% occur only once, and more than 5.5% lies in the top ten. The CDR3 has 16 amino acids. In germline, CDR1 is MNHEY, CDR2 SMNVEV (reference sequence). The trim removed 4 bases at V and 2 bases at J, leaving 11 bases unmatched. The sample is drawn from a study of OX40 agonist ivuxolimab in advanced cancers. Study-level information: Dosing consisted of intravenous ivuxolimab at 0.01 to 10 mg/kg every 2 weeks. With a range of roughly 20 to 85, age averaged approximately 55 years, and 70% to 85% were male. Of the participants, approximately 44% had some prior anti-PD-1, anti-PD-L1 or anti-CTLA-4 therapy, which was allowed.

Study-level results: CD8+ T cells were the subset that, on average, had more expanded clones than CD4+.

The chain has TRBV27 and TRBJ2-7; 7 nucleotides align to TRBD1. The TCR sequence derives from an adult with an advanced solid tumor such as melanoma, head and neck, liver or kidney cancer. Material: CD4+ or CD8+ T cells sorted from blood, obtained in a trial of the OX40 agonist ivuxolimab. The CDR3 sequence is CASSSDRRPDPYEQYF. CDR3 nucleotides: TGTGCCAGCAGTTCGGACAGGAGGCCCGATCCCTACGAGCAGTACTTC.